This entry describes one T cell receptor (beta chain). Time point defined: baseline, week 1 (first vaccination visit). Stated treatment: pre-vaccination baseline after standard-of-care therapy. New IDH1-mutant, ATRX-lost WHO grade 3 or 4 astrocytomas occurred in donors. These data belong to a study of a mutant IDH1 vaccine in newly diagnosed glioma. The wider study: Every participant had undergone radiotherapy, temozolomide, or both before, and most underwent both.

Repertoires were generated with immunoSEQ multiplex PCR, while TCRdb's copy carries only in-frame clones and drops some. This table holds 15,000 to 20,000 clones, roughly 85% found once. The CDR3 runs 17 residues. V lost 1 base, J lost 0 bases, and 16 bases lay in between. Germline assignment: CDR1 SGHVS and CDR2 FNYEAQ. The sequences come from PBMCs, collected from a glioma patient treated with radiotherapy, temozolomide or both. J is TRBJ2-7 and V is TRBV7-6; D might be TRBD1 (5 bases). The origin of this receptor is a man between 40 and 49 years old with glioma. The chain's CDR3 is CASSLGGPWKSSYEQYF. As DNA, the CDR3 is TGTGCCAGCAGCTTAGGGGGCCCCTGGAAGAGCTCCTACGAGCAGTACTTC.